One sample yielded the 10 T cell receptor beta chains listed below, sequenced in a study of shared clonotypes between healthy human individuals. TCRdb's copy holds only in-frame clones and misses some; the assay was immunoSEQ multiplex PCR. The sample consists of around 1.5 million clones, 98% of them appearing once. Sample: naive CD4+ T cells sorted from blood. Subset reported: CD45RA+ positively selected. The receptors stem from a young man in good health.

The chain is built from TRBV5-6 and TRBJ1-2; D call uncertain. V was cut by 1 base and J by 0 bases, with 7 bases left in between. The germline V gene encodes CDR1 SGHDT and CDR2 YYEEEE. The CDR3 is 14 residues long. CDR3 coding DNA: TGTGCCAGCAGCTTGCCAGGATCTAACTATGGCTACACCTTC. It codes for CASSLPGSNYGYTF.

This rearrangement joins TRBV30 to TRBJ2-7; no clear D. The CDR3 length is 14 residues. Per the germline V gene, CDR1 is GTSNPN and CDR2 is SVGIG (reference sequence). The V and J ends lost 3 bases and 3 bases respectively, with 15 bases between them. The CDR3 region is CAWRPASLNYEQYF. The CDR3, as DNA: TGTGCCTGGAGACCGGCCAGCCTAAACTACGAGCAGTACTTC.

This chain uses TRBV7-8 with TRBJ2-7; 9 bases map to TRBD1. Germline V gene lookup returns CDR1 SGHVS and CDR2 FQNEAQ. The CDR3 runs to 16 residues. Trimming took 1 base from V and 3 from J; bases not matched to a gene: 7. The CDR3 region is CASSLVGQGKLYEQYF. The CDR3 region has the DNA TGTGCCAGCAGCTTAGTAGGACAGGGGAAACTCTACGAGCAGTACTTC. The whole variable domain, remainder taken from reference TRBV7-8 and TRBJ2-7, is GAGVSQSPRYKVAKRGQDVALRCDPISGHVSLFWYQQALGQGPEFLTYFQNEAQLDKSGLPSDRFFAERPEGSVSTLKIQRTQQEDSAVYLCASSLVGQGKLYEQYFGPGTRLTVT.

CDR3 sequence (DNA): TGTGCCTCACGGGACCAGGGGAGGCCCCAGCATTTT. As protein: CASRDQGRPQHF. The V and J genes are TRBV2 and TRBJ1-5; a weak D match, TRBD1 (6 bases). Germline V lookup: CDR1 SNHLY, CDR2 FYNNEI. This CDR3 contains 12 residues. V was cut by 11 bases and J by 9 bases, with 17 bases left in between.

V usage is TRBV5-1 and J usage is TRBJ2-7, with TRBD1 as a possible D gene (6 bases). With 0 bases removed from V and 1 base from J, the gap between germline ends came to 14 bases. Per the germline V gene, CDR1 is SGHRS and CDR2 is YFSETQ. This CDR3 has 16 amino acids. The CDR3 protein is CASSLAGAGVSYEQYF. The CDR3 DNA follows: TGCGCCAGCAGCTTGGCCGGGGCAGGGGTGTCCTACGAGCAGTACTTC.

DNA for the CDR3: TGTGCCAGCAGCTTACTTTTCGATGTAATGGCAACGGGGCAGTACTTC. Translation: CASSLLFDVMATGQYF. The V and J genes are TRBV7-8 and TRBJ2-7; D is undetermined. The germline gives CDR1 SGHVS, CDR2 FQNEAQ. V was clipped by 2 bases and J by 9 bases, with 23 bases between them. The CDR3 runs 16 residues.

This chain joins TRBV29-1 and TRBJ1-2, with D perhaps TRBD1 (6 bases). Trimming removed 1 base at V and 2 bases at J, with 14 bases between. Germline V lookup: CDR1 SQVTM, CDR2 ANQGSEA. This CDR3 contains 15 residues. The CDR3 loop reads CSVEGGRGRNYGYTF. The DNA for the CDR3 is TGCAGCGTTGAAGGAGGGAGGGGGAGAAACTATGGCTACACCTTC.

The chain joins TRBV7-9 to TRBJ2-3; maybe TRBD1 (5 bases). Germline V lookup: CDR1 SEHNR, CDR2 FQNEAQ (reference sequence). The CDR3 runs to 14 residues. Trimming took 7 bases from V and 4 from J, leaving 15 bases between them. In nucleotides, the CDR3 is TGTGCCAGCACCCTAGACAGTCCGGCAGATACGCAGTATTTT. It specifies CASTLDSPADTQYF.

This chain links TRBV10-3 with TRBJ1-1, with D unclear. Looked up from germline, CDR1 is ENHRY and CDR2 is SYGVKD. V was clipped by 4 bases and J by 7 bases, with 16 bases between them. CDR3 length equals 14 residues. For the CDR3, the DNA is TGTGCCATCAGTGGAAGGGATCTAGGGAGTGAAGCTTTCTTT. Its translation is CAISGRDLGSEAFF.

The V call is TRBV18, the J call TRBJ1-1; the D is unclear. V lost 6 bases, J lost 3 bases, and 8 bases lay in between. The V gene's germline CDR1 is KGHSH and CDR2 LQKENI. The CDR3 length is 12 residues. The CDR3 coding sequence is TGTGCCAGCTCCTCGGAAGACACTGAAGCTTTCTTT. Its translation: CASSSEDTEAFF.